This T cell receptor beta chain stems from a study of memory CD4+ T cells and cytomegalovirus serostatus. Study-wide context: Of the healthy Belgian adults, 9 or 10 were CMV seropositive and approximately 24 seronegative.

Per the study methods: After removing out-of-frame reads, millions of distinct TCRbeta sequences remained. Libraries were prepared by immunoSEQ multiplex PCR; TCRdb keeps only in-frame clonotypes and omits some of them. V and J calls and clone size are those listed in that table; D and trimming were worked out from the DNA. The table has tens of thousands of clones, about four fifths seen once. Notes on the study in general: The CMV-associated TCR signature appears largely within the CD4+ memory repertoire. About 40% of the roughly 160 known CMV-associated TCRbeta sequences appeared in CD4+ memory.

V was pared by 4 bases and J by 5 bases, with 6 bases of the junction left unmatched. CDR1 is SGHTA, CDR2 FQGTGA, per germline. The CDR3 totals 15 residues. On this clone itself: Its specificity is not known.

Single viable CD3+CD4+CD8-CD45RO+ cells were sorted as the memory CD4+ T cells. The sequenced sample consisted of memory CD4+ T cells from blood. The chain employs TRBV7-3 and TRBJ2-3; 10 nucleotides line up with TRBD1. This receptor was taken from an adult in good health and CMV-seronegative. Some clones in this sample may be carry-over from other donors' samples. The CDR3 is CASSSRQGAGDTQYF. In DNA, the CDR3 is TGTGCCAGCAGCTCACGACAGGGGGCGGGAGATACGCAGTATTTT.